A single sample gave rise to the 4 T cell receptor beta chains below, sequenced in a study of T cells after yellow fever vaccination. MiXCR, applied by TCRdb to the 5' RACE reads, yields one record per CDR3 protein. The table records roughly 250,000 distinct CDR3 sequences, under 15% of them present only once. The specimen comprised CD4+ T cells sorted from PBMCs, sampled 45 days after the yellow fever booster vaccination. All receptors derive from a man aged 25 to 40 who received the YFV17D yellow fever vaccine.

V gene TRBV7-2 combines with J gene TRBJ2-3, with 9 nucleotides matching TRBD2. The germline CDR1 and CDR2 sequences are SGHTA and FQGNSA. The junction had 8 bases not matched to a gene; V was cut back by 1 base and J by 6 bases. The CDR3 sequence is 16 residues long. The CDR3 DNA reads TGTGCCAGCAGCTTAGTAATTAGCGGGAGTGGTGATACGCAGTATTTT. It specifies CASSLVISGSGDTQYF. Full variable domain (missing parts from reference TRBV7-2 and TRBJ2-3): GAGVSQSPSNKVTEKGKDVELRCDPISGHTALYWYRQSLGQGLEFLIYFQGNSAPDKSGLPSDRFSAERTGGSVSTLTIQRTQQEDSAVYLCASSLVISGSGDTQYFGPGTRLTVL.

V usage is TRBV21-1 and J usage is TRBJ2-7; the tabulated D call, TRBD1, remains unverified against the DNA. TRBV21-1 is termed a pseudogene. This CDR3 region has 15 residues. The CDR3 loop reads CATLNRQGRPGEQYF. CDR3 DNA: TGTGCCACCCTAAACCGACAGGGCCGGCCGGGCGAGCAGTACTTC.

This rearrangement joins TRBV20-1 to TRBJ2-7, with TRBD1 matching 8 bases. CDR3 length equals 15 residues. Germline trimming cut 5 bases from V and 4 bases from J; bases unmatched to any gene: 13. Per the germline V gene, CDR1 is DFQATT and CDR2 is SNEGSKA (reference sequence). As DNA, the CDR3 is TGCAGTGCTGCAGGGGGCGGCGGGGAGTTTTACGAGCAGTACTTC. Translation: CSAAGGGGEFYEQYF.

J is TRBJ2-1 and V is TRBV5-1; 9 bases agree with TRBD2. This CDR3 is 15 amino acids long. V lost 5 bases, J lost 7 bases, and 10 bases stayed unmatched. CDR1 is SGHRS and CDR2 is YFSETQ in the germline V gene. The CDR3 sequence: CASRTLAGEVNEQFF. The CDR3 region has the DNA TGCGCCAGCAGGACGTTAGCGGGAGAGGTTAATGAGCAGTTCTTC.